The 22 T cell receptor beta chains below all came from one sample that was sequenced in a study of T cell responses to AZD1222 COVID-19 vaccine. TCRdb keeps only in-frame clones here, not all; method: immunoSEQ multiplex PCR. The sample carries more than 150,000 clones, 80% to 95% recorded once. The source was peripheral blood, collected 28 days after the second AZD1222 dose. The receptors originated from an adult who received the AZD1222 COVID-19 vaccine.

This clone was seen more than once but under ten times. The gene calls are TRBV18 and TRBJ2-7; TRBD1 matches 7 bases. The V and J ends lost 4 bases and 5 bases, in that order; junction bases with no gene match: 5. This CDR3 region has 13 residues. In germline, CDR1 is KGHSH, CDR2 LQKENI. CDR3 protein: CASSRRDRDEQYF. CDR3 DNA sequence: TGTGCCAGCTCACGGAGAGACAGGGACGAGCAGTACTTC.

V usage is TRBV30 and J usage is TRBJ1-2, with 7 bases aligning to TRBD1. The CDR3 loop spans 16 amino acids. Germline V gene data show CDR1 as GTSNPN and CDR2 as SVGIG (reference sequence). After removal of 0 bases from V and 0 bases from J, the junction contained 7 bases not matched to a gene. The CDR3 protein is CAWSVPGQASNYGYTF. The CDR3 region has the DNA TGTGCCTGGAGTGTACCAGGACAGGCGTCTAACTATGGCTACACCTTC. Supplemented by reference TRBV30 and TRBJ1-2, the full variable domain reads SQTIHQWPATLVQPVGSPLSLECTVEGTSNPNLYWYRQAAGRGLQLLFYSVGIGQISSEVPQNLSASRPQDRQFILSSKKLLLSDSGFYLCAWSVPGQASNYGYTFGSGTRLTVV.

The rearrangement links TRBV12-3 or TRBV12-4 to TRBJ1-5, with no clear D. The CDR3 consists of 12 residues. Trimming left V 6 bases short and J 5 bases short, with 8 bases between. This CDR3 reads CASSHGHQPQHF. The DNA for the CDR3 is TGTGCCAGCAGCCATGGGCATCAGCCCCAGCATTTT.

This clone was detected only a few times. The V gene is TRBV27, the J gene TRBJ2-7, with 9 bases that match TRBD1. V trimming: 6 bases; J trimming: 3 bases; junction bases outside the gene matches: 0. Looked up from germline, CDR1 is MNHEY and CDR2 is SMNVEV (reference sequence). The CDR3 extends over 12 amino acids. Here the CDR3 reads CASRGQGYEQYF. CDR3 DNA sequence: TGTGCCAGCAGGGGACAGGGCTACGAGCAGTACTTC.

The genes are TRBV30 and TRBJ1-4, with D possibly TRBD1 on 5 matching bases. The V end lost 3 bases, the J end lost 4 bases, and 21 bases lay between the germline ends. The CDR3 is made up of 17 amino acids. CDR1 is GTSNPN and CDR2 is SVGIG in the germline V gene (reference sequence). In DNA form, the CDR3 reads TGTGCCTGGAGCTACCCTGTGAGGGGAGTACGTAATGAAAAACTGTTTTTT. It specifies CAWSYPVRGVRNEKLFF.

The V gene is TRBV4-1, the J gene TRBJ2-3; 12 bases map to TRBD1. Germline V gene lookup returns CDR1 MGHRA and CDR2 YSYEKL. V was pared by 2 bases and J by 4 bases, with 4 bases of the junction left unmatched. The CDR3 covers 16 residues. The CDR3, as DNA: TGCGCCAGCAGCCAATACGGGACAGGGGGCCCAGATACGCAGTATTTT. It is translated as CASSQYGTGGPDTQYF.

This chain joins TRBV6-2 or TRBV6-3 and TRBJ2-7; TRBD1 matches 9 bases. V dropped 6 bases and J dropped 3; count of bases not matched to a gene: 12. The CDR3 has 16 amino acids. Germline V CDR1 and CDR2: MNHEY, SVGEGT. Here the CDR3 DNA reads TGTGCCAGCAGCCGGCCCCGGGACAGGGACCTCTACGAGCAGTACTTC. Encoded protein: CASSRPRDRDLYEQYF.

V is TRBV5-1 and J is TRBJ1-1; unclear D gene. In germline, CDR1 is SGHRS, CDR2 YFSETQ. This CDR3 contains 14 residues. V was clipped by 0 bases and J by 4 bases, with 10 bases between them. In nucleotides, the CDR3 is TGCGCCAGCAGCTTGGGGGGAACCGGCACTGAAGCTTTCTTT. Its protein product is CASSLGGTGTEAFF. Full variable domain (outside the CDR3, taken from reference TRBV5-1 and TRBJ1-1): KAGVTQTPRYLIKTRGQQVTLSCSPISGHRSVSWYQQTPGQGLQFLFEYFSETQRNKGNFPGRFSGRQFSNSRSEMNVSTLELGDSALYLCASSLGGTGTEAFFGQGTRLTVV.

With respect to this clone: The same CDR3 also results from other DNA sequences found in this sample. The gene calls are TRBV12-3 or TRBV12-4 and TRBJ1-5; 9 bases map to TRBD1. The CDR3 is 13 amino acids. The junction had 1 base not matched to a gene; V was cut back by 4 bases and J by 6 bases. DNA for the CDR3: TGTGCCAGCAGTTCGACAGGGGGTCAGCCCCAGCATTTT. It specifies CASSSTGGQPQHF.

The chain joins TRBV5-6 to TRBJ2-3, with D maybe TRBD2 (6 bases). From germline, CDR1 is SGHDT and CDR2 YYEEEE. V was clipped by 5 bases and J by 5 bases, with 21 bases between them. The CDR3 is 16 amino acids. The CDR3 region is CASSNRAGWQGDTQYF. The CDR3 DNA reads TGTGCCAGCAGTAATAGAGCGGGTTGGCAGGGAGATACGCAGTATTTT. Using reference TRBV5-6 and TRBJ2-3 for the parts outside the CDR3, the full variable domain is DAGVTQSPTHLIKTRGQQVTLRCSPKSGHDTVSWYQQALGQGPQFIFQYYEEEERQRGNFPDRFSGHQFPNYSSELNVNALLLGDSALYLCASSNRAGWQGDTQYFGPGTRLTVL.

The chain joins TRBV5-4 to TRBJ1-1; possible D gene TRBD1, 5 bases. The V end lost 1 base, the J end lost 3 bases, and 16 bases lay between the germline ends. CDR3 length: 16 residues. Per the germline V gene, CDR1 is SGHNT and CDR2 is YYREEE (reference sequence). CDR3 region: CASSLPGTSADTEAFF. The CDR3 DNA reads TGTGCCAGCAGCTTGCCAGGGACGAGCGCGGACACTGAAGCTTTCTTT.

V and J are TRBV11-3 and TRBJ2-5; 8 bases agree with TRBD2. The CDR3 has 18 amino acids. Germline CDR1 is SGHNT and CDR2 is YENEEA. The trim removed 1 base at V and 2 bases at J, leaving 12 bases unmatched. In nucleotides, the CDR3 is TGTGCCAGCAGCTTAGCGCCTGGAACTAGCGGCCGACAAGAGACCCAGTACTTC. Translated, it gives CASSLAPGTSGRQETQYF.

CDR3 sequence: CSVTGQQNMNTEAFF. The CDR3 region has the DNA TGCAGCGTTACCGGACAACAGAACATGAACACTGAAGCTTTCTTT. This chain links TRBV29-1 with TRBJ1-1; tentative D call: TRBD1 (5 bases). The CDR3 sequence is 15 residues long. V lost 5 bases and J lost 0, with 16 bases in between. From germline, CDR1 is SQVTM and CDR2 ANQGSEA.

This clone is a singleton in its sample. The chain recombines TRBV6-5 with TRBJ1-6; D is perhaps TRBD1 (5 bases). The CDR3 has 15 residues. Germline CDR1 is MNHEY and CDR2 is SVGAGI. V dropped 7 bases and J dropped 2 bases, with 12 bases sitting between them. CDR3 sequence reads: CASTLAGTYNSPLHF. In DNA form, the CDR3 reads TGTGCCAGCACCCTCGCAGGGACCTATAATTCACCCCTCCACTTT.

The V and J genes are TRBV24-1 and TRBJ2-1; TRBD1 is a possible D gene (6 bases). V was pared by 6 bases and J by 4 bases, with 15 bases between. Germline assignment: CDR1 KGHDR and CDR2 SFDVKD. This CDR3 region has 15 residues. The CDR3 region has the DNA TGTGCCACCAGTCCCCTAGGGGGTCCGTACAATGAGCAGTTCTTC. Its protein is CATSPLGGPYNEQFF.

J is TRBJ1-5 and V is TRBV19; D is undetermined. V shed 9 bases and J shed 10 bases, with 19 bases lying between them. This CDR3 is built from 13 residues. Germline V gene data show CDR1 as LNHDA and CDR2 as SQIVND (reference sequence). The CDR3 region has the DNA TGTGCCAGCACCCCCGGACCGATAATACCCCAGCATTTT. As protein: CASTPGPIIPQHF.

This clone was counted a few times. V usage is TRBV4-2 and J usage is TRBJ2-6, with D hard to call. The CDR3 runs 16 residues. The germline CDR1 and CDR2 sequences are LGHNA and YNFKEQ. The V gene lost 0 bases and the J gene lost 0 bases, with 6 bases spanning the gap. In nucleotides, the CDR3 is TGTGCCAGCAGCCAAGATAAAGGCTCTGGGGCCAACGTCCTGACTTTC. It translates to CASSQDKGSGANVLTF.

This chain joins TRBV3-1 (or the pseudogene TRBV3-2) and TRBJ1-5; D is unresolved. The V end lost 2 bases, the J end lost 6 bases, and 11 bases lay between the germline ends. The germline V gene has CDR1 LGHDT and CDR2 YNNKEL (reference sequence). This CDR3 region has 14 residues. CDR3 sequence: CASSQRRTSQPQHF. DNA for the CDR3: TGTGCCAGCAGCCAACGTCGGACCAGTCAGCCCCAGCATTTT.

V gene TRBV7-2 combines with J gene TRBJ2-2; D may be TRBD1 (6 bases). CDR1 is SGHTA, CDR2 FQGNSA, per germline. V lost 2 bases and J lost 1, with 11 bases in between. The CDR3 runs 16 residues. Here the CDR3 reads CASSLFDRMNTGELFF. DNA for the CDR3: TGTGCCAGCAGCTTATTCGACAGGATGAACACCGGGGAGCTGTTTTTT.

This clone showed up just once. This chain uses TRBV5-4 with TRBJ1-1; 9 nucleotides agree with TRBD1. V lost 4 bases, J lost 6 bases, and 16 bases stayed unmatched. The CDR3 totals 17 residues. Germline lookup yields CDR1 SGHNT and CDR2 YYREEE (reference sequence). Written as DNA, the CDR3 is TGTGCCAGCAGCAAACCTCCGGGACAGGGACCTCGCGCTGAAGCTTTCTTT. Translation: CASSKPPGQGPRAEAFF.

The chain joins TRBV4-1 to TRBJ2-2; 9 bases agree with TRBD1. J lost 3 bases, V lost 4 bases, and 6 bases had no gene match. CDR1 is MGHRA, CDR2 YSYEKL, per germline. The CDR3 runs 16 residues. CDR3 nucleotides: TGCGCCAGCAGCCCAAGGACAGGGGTTGACACCGGGGAGCTGTTTTTT. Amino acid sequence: CASSPRTGVDTGELFF.

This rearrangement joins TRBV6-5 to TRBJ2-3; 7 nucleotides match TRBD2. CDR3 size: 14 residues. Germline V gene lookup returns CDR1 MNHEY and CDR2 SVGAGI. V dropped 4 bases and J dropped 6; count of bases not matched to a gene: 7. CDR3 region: CASSSRTSWDTQYF. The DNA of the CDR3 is TGTGCCAGCAGTTCACGGACTAGTTGGGATACGCAGTATTTT.